This TCR beta chain derives from a study of blood T cell repertoires in COVID-19. Study-wide background: PBMCs, B-cell-depleted T cells, or T cells provided the cDNA or gDNA that made up the material.

In the study's own analysis: From reference gene primer amplification, estimates of nucleated cell counts were derived. Here immunoSEQ multiplex PCR was the method, and the copy in TCRdb shows in-frame clones only, minus some. That table supplies the V and J calls and clone size; D and trimming were determined from the DNA. The sample yields fewer than 600,000 clones, 88% seen once. Recruitment covered fewer than 25 US areas and drew participants whose ages spanned roughly 18 to 100 years. The study counted Cohort 3 donors as recovered given two negative PCRs, clearance, or symptom resolution. CDR3 length equals 15 residues. Looked up from germline, CDR1 is KGHDR and CDR2 is SFDVKD. The V and J ends lost 5 bases and 5 bases, in that order; junction bases with no gene match: 7.

Material for sequencing was PBMCs or T cells enriched from blood (not recorded which). This sequence joins TRBV24-1 and TRBJ2-1, with TRBD1 matching 8 bases. The sequence came from a middle-aged woman who had recovered from COVID-19. CDR3 loop: CATSGGTGDHNEQFF. In DNA form, the CDR3 reads TGTGCCACCAGTGGGGGGACAGGCGATCACAATGAGCAGTTCTTC.